Below are 6 T cell receptor beta chains sequenced from a single sample in a study of technical replicates of blood from a few donors. Sequencing was performed with immunoSEQ multiplex PCR; in TCRdb, only in-frame clones are kept and a portion is missing. This sample carries 75,000 to 95,000 clones, approximately 94% of them seen once, and the ten largest clones take around 0.4%. Material: T cells isolated from PBMCs. The receptors originated from a human donor in good health.

V usage is TRBV19 and J usage is TRBJ1-3; D is uncertain. Trimming pared 3 bases from V and 0 bases from J, leaving 12 bases between. Germline assignment: CDR1 LNHDA and CDR2 SQIVND (reference sequence). CDR3 size: 16 residues. CDR3 DNA: TGTGCCAGTAGTATGGAGAGGGAGGACTCTGGAAACACCATATATTTT. Amino acid sequence: CASSMEREDSGNTIYF. The full variable domain, with the rest looked up from reference TRBV19 and TRBJ1-3, is DGGITQSPKYLFRKEGQNVTLSCEQNLNHDAMYWYRQDPGQGLRLIYYSQIVNDFQKGDIAEGYSVSREKKESFPLTVTSAQKNPTAFYLCASSMEREDSGNTIYFGEGSWLTVV.

The chain joins TRBV28 to TRBJ1-5; 7 positions match TRBD1. The CDR3 has 15 residues. Germline V gene lookup returns CDR1 MDHEN and CDR2 SYDVKM. Germline trimming cut 6 bases from V and 1 base from J; bases unmatched to any gene: 6. CDR3 in amino acids: CASRGGQVSNQPQHF. DNA of the CDR3: TGTGCCAGCAGGGGCGGACAGGTGAGCAATCAGCCCCAGCATTTT.

The genes are TRBV30 and TRBJ2-7; TRBD1 might be the D (6 bases). Trimming removed 5 bases from V and 2 bases from J, with 22 bases in between. Germline CDR1 and CDR2: GTSNPN and SVGIG (reference sequence). The CDR3 length is 16 residues. CDR3 loop: CAWSVPGTPRTYEQYF. The CDR3 DNA reads TGTGCCTGGTCAGTTCCCGGGACACCCAGAACCTACGAGCAGTACTTC. The variable domain in full, with the rest retrieved from reference TRBV30 and TRBJ2-7, is SQTIHQWPATLVQPVGSPLSLECTVEGTSNPNLYWYRQAAGRGLQLLFYSVGIGQISSEVPQNLSASRPQDRQFILSSKKLLLSDSGFYLCAWSVPGTPRTYEQYFGPGTRLTVT.

The chain couples TRBV2 to TRBJ2-3; no reliable D call. The germline gives CDR1 SNHLY, CDR2 FYNNEI. The CDR3 contains 12 residues. V gave up 11 bases and J gave up 1 base, with 10 bases separating them. Written as DNA, the CDR3 is TGTGCCTCTAGATGGGGCACAGATACGCAGTATTTT. This gives the protein CASRWGTDTQYF. The entire variable domain, with the rest obtained from reference TRBV2 and TRBJ2-3, is as follows: EPEVTQTPSHQVTQMGQEVILRCVPISNHLYFYWYRQILGQKVEFLVSFYNNEISEKSEIFDDQFSVERPDGSNFTLKIRSTKLEDSAMYFCASRWGTDTQYFGPGTRLTVL.

J is TRBJ1-5 and V is TRBV30; no clear D. The CDR3 loop spans 15 amino acids. Trimming left V 0 bases short and J 0 bases short, with 9 bases between. The germline CDR1 and CDR2 sequences are GTSNPN and SVGIG (reference sequence). CDR3 loop: CAWSVSGNSNQPQHF. DNA for the CDR3: TGTGCCTGGAGTGTGTCGGGGAATAGCAATCAGCCCCAGCATTTT.

This rearrangement joins TRBV19 to TRBJ2-7; 7 bases agree with TRBD2. Germline V gives CDR1 LNHDA, CDR2 SQIVND (reference sequence). Trimming took 4 bases from V and 2 from J; bases not matched to a gene: 11. This CDR3 is 16 amino acids long. CDR3 bases: TGTGCCAGTAGTACCCTATTGGGGACTACAACCTACGAGCAGTACTTC. Its protein product is CASSTLLGTTTYEQYF. Using reference TRBV19 and TRBJ2-7 for the parts outside the CDR3, the full variable domain is DGGITQSPKYLFRKEGQNVTLSCEQNLNHDAMYWYRQDPGQGLRLIYYSQIVNDFQKGDIAEGYSVSREKKESFPLTVTSAQKNPTAFYLCASSTLLGTTTYEQYFGPGTRLTVT.